The next 18 T cell receptor beta chains were all read from a single sample in a study of shared clonotypes between healthy human individuals. Measured with immunoSEQ multiplex PCR; TCRdb has only the in-frame clones, and not every one. The profile covers roughly 2.5 million clones, with approximately 90% appearing a single time and more than 0.12% taken by the ten largest. Sequenced: naive CD4+ T cells sorted from blood. Subset noted: CD45RA+ positively selected. The receptors shown here come from a man between 18 and 29 years old in good health.

This sequence joins TRBV11-2 and TRBJ2-3; 9 bases map to TRBD1. Germline CDR1 and CDR2: SGHAT and FQNNGV. The V and J ends lost 1 base and 7 bases, in that order; junction bases with no gene match: 9. This CDR3 comprises 16 residues. CDR3 nucleotides: TGTGCCAGCAGCTTAGCATTACAGGGGGCGGCCAATACGCAGTATTTT. It translates to CASSLALQGAANTQYF.

The chain has TRBV7-5 and TRBJ2-3; TRBD2, the table's D call, lacks a check against the DNA. TRBV7-5 is flagged as a pseudogene. The CDR3 has 17 amino acids. In DNA, the CDR3 is TGTGCCAGAAGCTCCGGGACTAGCGGGGCTATGTCAGATACGCAGTATTTT. As protein: CARSSGTSGAMSDTQYF.

The CDR3 coding sequence is TGCGCCAGCGCTCCCAATCCCGGGACAGGGACTGCGGGGGAGCTGTTTTTT. Its translation: CASAPNPGTGTAGELFF. This chain connects TRBV5-1 to TRBJ2-2; 9 nucleotides agree with TRBD1. The length of the CDR3 is 17 residues. Germline lookup yields CDR1 SGHRS and CDR2 YFSETQ. V lost 7 bases to trimming and J lost 8 bases; unmatched junction nucleotides: 18.

This clone came up a few times. V and J are TRBV6-6 and TRBJ1-6; D possibly corresponds to TRBD1 (5 bases). The CDR3 loop spans 12 amino acids. The germline CDR1 and CDR2 sequences are MNHNY and SVGAGI (reference sequence). With 8 bases removed from V and 7 bases from J, the gap between germline ends came to 9 bases. The CDR3 loop is CASQGVNSPLHF. As DNA, the CDR3 is TGTGCCAGCCAGGGTGTGAATTCACCCCTCCACTTT.

V is TRBV2 and J is TRBJ1-5; a possible D gene is TRBD1 (5 bases). The ends were cut back, 6 bases at V and 15 bases at J, with 15 bases in the middle. CDR3 length equals 11 residues. CDR1 and CDR2 (germline): SNHLY, FYNNEI. The CDR3 reads CASSPGGAGHF. The DNA for the CDR3 is TGTGCCAGCAGCCCGGGGGGAGCGGGGCATTTT.

V and J are TRBV7-9 and TRBJ1-2; maybe TRBD1 (5 bases). The CDR3 loop spans 11 amino acids. The germline CDR1 and CDR2 sequences are SEHNR and FQNEAQ (reference sequence). V was shortened by 5 bases and J by 8 bases, with 9 bases between the two germline ends. The chain's CDR3 is CASSAGGGYTF. The CDR3 DNA follows: TGTGCCAGCAGCGCTGGGGGAGGCTACACCTTC.

The chain employs TRBV2 and TRBJ1-6, with D unresolved. Germline CDR1 SNHLY, CDR2 FYNNEI. The ends were cut back, 8 bases at V and 5 bases at J, with 13 bases in the middle. This CDR3 is 14 amino acids long. The CDR3 spells CASRVGVDNSPLHF. The CDR3 coding sequence is TGTGCCAGCCGGGTCGGGGTAGATAATTCACCCCTCCACTTT.

V gene TRBV6-1 combines with J gene TRBJ2-3; TRBD2 matches 7 bases. The CDR3 spans 14 residues. V was clipped by 6 bases and J by 0 bases; unmatched bases: 3. Germline V gene lookup returns CDR1 MNHNS and CDR2 SASEGT. In DNA form, the CDR3 reads TGTGCCAGCAGCAGGGACTACAGCACAGATACGCAGTATTTT. Residues: CASSRDYSTDTQYF.

This clone was seen more than once but under ten times. The V and J genes are TRBV4-1 and TRBJ1-2, with D perhaps matching TRBD1 (6 bases). The CDR3 totals 16 residues. Germline CDR1 is MGHRA and CDR2 is YSYEKL. V was shortened by 1 base and J by 4 bases, with 16 bases between the two germline ends. Here the CDR3 DNA reads TGCGCCAGCAGCCAAGTTCTCCAGGGGCAGGCCTATGGCTACACCTTC. This sequence encodes CASSQVLQGQAYGYTF.

V is TRBV29-1 and J is TRBJ1-5; D not resolved. The germline V and J ends were trimmed by 7 bases and 2 bases, with 9 bases remaining between them. Germline V gene lookup returns CDR1 SQVTM and CDR2 ANQGSEA. The length of the CDR3 is 12 residues. The CDR3 loop is CSGCRGNQPQHF. In DNA form, the CDR3 reads TGCAGCGGCTGTCGTGGCAATCAGCCCCAGCATTTT.

The rearrangement uses TRBV2 and TRBJ2-4; 7 bases are shared with TRBD1. This CDR3 comprises 14 residues. V lost 4 bases, J lost 9 bases, and 9 bases stayed unmatched. The V gene's germline CDR1 is SNHLY and CDR2 FYNNEI. The CDR3 spells CASSGTGLLSIQYF. The CDR3, as DNA: TGTGCCAGCAGTGGGACAGGATTATTGAGCATTCAGTACTTC.

The chain carries TRBV18 and TRBJ2-1; D gene uncertain. CDR3 length: 14 residues. V was clipped by 3 bases and J by 5 bases, with 11 bases between them. The V gene's germline CDR1 is KGHSH and CDR2 LQKENI. The CDR3: CASSPVATDNEQFF. In nucleotides, the CDR3 is TGTGCCAGCTCACCCGTGGCTACCGACAATGAGCAGTTCTTC.

V usage is TRBV2 and J usage is TRBJ2-1, with a weak D call TRBD2 (5 bases). This CDR3 spans 15 amino acids. Trimming cost V 3 bases and J 0 bases, with 9 bases left between them. Germline V lookup: CDR1 SNHLY, CDR2 FYNNEI. For the CDR3, the DNA is TGTGCCAGCAGTGATGACTACAGCTCCTACAATGAGCAGTTCTTC. It codes for CASSDDYSSYNEQFF.

The rearrangement links TRBV7-3 to TRBJ1-2; 7 bases fit TRBD1. J gave up 3 bases and V 4 bases, and 11 bases lay outside the gene matches. CDR1 and CDR2 (germline): SGHTA, FQGTGA. The CDR3 extends over 16 amino acids. The chain's CDR3 is CASSSLGTVQDYGYTF. The CDR3 region has the DNA TGTGCCAGCAGCTCCCTCGGGACAGTTCAAGACTATGGCTACACCTTC.

Only one count was recorded for this clone. Additional DNA sequences in this sample encode the identical CDR3. V gene TRBV7-2 combines with J gene TRBJ2-1, with 8 bases fitting TRBD1. V shed 5 bases, J shed 1 base, and the junction held 4 bases outside the gene matches. Germline CDR1 and CDR2: SGHTA and FQGNSA. The CDR3 contains 15 residues. CDR3 DNA sequence: TGTGCCAGCAGCCTCGGACAGGGTTCCTACAATGAGCAGTTCTTC. It translates to CASSLGQGSYNEQFF.

In this sample, this clone turned up a few times. The same CDR3 arises from other DNA sequences in this sample as well. The rearrangement joins TRBV5-1 to TRBJ2-5; no definite D call. Trimming stripped 5 bases from V and 2 bases from J, with 4 bases between. The CDR3 length is 11 residues. Looked up from germline, CDR1 is SGHRS and CDR2 is YFSETQ. The CDR3 bases are TGCGCCAGCAGGTTACAAGAGACCCAGTACTTC. Amino acids: CASRLQETQYF.

V usage is TRBV7-9 and J usage is TRBJ2-7; 7 bases are a match to TRBD1. Germline loops: CDR1 SEHNR, CDR2 FQNEAQ (reference sequence). V was clipped by 5 bases and J by 1 base; unmatched bases: 8. The CDR3 totals 15 residues. The CDR3 loop reads CASSRTGGRSYEQYF. The CDR3 nucleotides read TGTGCCAGCAGCCGGACAGGAGGTCGTTCCTACGAGCAGTACTTC.

This chain joins TRBV6-5 and TRBJ2-7; TRBD1 aligns across 10 bases. The CDR3 extends over 15 amino acids. From germline, CDR1 is MNHEY and CDR2 SVGAGI. With 8 bases clipped from V and 2 bases from J, the junction kept 9 bases outside the gene matches. For the CDR3, the DNA is TGTGCCAGCCCATTCAGGGACAGGGGCACCTACGAGCAGTACTTC. This sequence encodes CASPFRDRGTYEQYF.